This entry is about one TCR beta chain. The data originate from a study of OX40 agonist ivuxolimab in advanced cancers. TCRdb's copy holds only in-frame clones and misses some; the assay was immunoSEQ multiplex PCR. This sample has approximately 76,000 clones, with roughly 90% found just once. CDR3 length: 18 residues. Unmatched junction bases numbered 8, after V lost 1 base and J lost 2 bases. Per germline, CDR1 SGHVS and CDR2 FNYEAQ. The TCR originated in an adult with an advanced solid tumor such as melanoma, head and neck, liver or kidney cancer. Sample: CD4+ or CD8+ T cells sorted from blood, taken in a trial of the OX40 agonist ivuxolimab. The V and J genes are TRBV7-6 and TRBJ2-3; 11 bases are a match to TRBD2. In nucleotides, the CDR3 is TGTGCCAGCAGCTTAGGGGTGACTAGCGGGATCTTCACAGATACGCAGTATTTT. Its translation: CASSLGVTSGIFTDTQYF. Full variable domain (rest looked up from reference TRBV7-6 and TRBJ2-3): GAGVSQSPRYKVTKRGQDVALRCDPISGHVSLYWYRQALGQGPEFLTYFNYEAQQDKSGLPNDRFSAERPEGSISTLTIQRTEQRDSAMYRCASSLGVTSGIFTDTQYFGPGTRLTVL.